Described below is a single T cell receptor (beta chain) sequence and its context. TCRdb keeps only in-frame clones here, not all; method: immunoSEQ multiplex PCR. The table shows around 100,000 clones, with roughly 96% occurring only once. This sample was included in a study of T cells in pancreatic ductal adenocarcinoma. CDR3 size: 14 residues. The ends were cut back, 0 bases at V and 4 bases at J, with 10 bases in the middle. Germline CDR1 and CDR2: SGHRS and YFSETQ. Selected pancreatic ductal adenocarcinoma patients had undergone surgery without neoadjuvant therapy. The sequence was collected from a human donor with pancreatic ductal adenocarcinoma. The chain is built from TRBV5-1 and TRBJ1-2, with D unclear. Sequences were obtained from PBMCs. The CDR3 region is CASSLGGEGYGYTF. In DNA, the CDR3 is TGCGCCAGCAGCTTGGGGGGAGAAGGCTATGGCTACACCTTC.